This TCR beta chain was recovered during a study of early T cells in non-severe SARS-CoV-2 infection (dated by TCRdb to the early 2020s). Concerning the study at large: Because TCR sequencing was done on bulk RNA from unsorted whole blood, the alpha and beta chains could not be paired.

This clonotype was detected ten times or more. What antigen it recognizes has not been identified. Nothing much larger sits one base from this clone, and base qualities are not available. Results and caveats for the whole study, not just this receptor: VDJdb matching was skewed toward anti-spike CD8 responses and likely underestimated virus-specific expansions, missing private and CD4 specificities.

Ends trimmed: V by 5 bases, J by 10 bases; bases unmatched to a gene: 11. From the cysteine through the phenylalanine, the CDR3 covers 14 amino acids. The retained sequence is limited to the CDR3, 42 bases, with the frame set at the first base. CDR1 and CDR2 (SGDLS, YYNGEE) derive from the germline V gene. The library was obtained by 5' RACE. Sequencing relied on a NextSeq 500. In the TCR library protocol, unique molecular identifiers were attached to individual cDNA molecules to correct for PCR bias and sequencing error. Both TCR alpha and beta chains were sequenced, and tight co-correlation was observed between alpha and beta sequence abundances in each sample. In the original analysis: V gene, J gene and CDR3 annotation of TCR sequences was performed with Decombinator V4. TCRs were defined as expanded if a significant change between any two time points was detected under a Poisson model with p below 0.0001. TCR abundances were normalised to the total number of TCRs sequenced per sample and expressed as counts per million. MAIT TCRs were defined by TRAV1-2 paired with TRAJ12, TRAJ20 or TRAJ33, and iNKT TCRs by TRAV10 paired with TRAJ18. A search of VDJdb, accessed on 1 November 2021, was run for TCRs annotated to CMV, EBV and SARS-CoV-2, with TCRs annotated for multiple antigens excluded. TCRdb reprocessed the public reads (quality trimming at Q25 with fastp, clone calling with MiXCR) and kept in-frame beta chains. Every CDR3 protein is listed once, alongside the most common genes and DNA of its rows. These V and J calls originate from TCRdb's pipeline instead of the authors' own analysis. A total of approximately 76,000 distinct CDR3 sequences appear in this sample, about 14% of them only once. Together, the top ten hold around 3.3% of the sample.

A case-control design nested within a healthcare worker cohort in London, UK, was used, with weekly nasopharyngeal swab PCR tests and blood sampling performed. Healthcare workers were recruited during the week of the UK lockdown, between 23 and 31 March 2020, and followed weekly for up to 16 weeks. This receptor was taken from an adult who was a healthcare worker with PCR-confirmed SARS-CoV-2 infection or an uninfected control (not recorded which). Material: whole blood. The chain links TRBV9 with TRBJ2-1, and TRBD2 aligns with 8 junction nucleotides. CDR3 protein: CASSFGLAGIEQFF. The sequenced DNA is TGTGCCAGCAGTTTTGGGCTAGCGGGTATCGAGCAGTTCTTC.